Listed below are T cell receptor beta chains from one sample, sequenced in a study of cytomegalovirus exposure and HLA in healthy donors. The protocol was immunoSEQ multiplex PCR, while the TCRdb copy is restricted to in-frame clones and leaves out a portion. Here the sample spans about 140,000 clones, 76% being singletons. What was sequenced was PBMCs. These receptors were obtained from a man aged 18 to 29 in good health and CMV-seronegative. The CDR3 runs from the conserved cysteine through the conserved F or W. Fields, in order: D gene, clone size, J gene, V gene, CDR3 DNA, CDR3 protein. The D gene is left open where the match is weak. Clone size is not always given. Where it is, it says once, few, many or a class for expanded clones.

- - TRBJ2-2 TRBV28 TGTGCCAGCAGTTTCAAGGGGCGGTTAGCCGGGGAGCTGTTTTTT CASSFKGRLAGELFF
TRBD2 - TRBJ2-7 TRBV4-1 TGCGCCAGCAGCCAGACTAGCGGGAACAACTACGAGCAGTACTTC CASSQTSGNNYEQYF
- - TRBJ2-2 TRBV5-1 TGCGCCAGCAGAGGTCGGCTAGGGAGCACCGGGGAGCTGTTTTTT CASRGRLGSTGELFF
- - TRBJ1-5 TRBV7-8 TGTGCCAGCAGCTTTTCAGGGGATCAGCCCCAGCATTTT CASSFSGDQPQHF
TRBD1 - TRBJ2-7 TRBV11-1 TGTGCCAGCAGCTGGACAGGGGGCTACGAGCAGTACTTC CASSWTGGYEQYF
TRBD1 - TRBJ2-5 TRBV6-5 TGTGCCAGCAGTTCCCGGACAGGGCCCCAAGAGACCCAGTACTTC CASSSRTGPQETQYF
- - TRBJ1-1 TRBV5-1 TGCGCCAGCAGTCCTGGGGGGGCAGGGTATAGTGGCGTCGGAGCTTTCTTT CASSPGGAGYSGVGAFF
- once TRBJ1-1 TRBV6-4 TGTGCCAGCAAAAGCCCTGAAGCTTTCTTT CASKSPEAFF
- once TRBJ2-7 TRBV6-6 TGTGCCAGCAGTGCCACCCACGGGGGCGAGCAGTACTTC CASSATHGGEQYF
TRBD2 - TRBJ2-1 TRBV7-6 TGTGCCAGCAGCTTGGCGCGGGGGGGGTACAATGAGCAGTTCTTC CASSLARGGYNEQFF
- - TRBJ2-7 TRBV7-3 TGTGCCAGCAGCTTGGCCCGGGTGAACGAGCAGTACTTC CASSLARVNEQYF
- - TRBJ2-3 TRBV6-1 TGTGCCAGCAGTGATTCGACATTTCCTAGCACAGATACGCAGTATTTT CASSDSTFPSTDTQYF
- - TRBJ2-1 TRBV13 TGTGCCAGCAGCCGGGACATTACCTACAATGAGCAGTTCTTC CASSRDITYNEQFF
TRBD2 - TRBJ2-5 TRBV7-2 TGTGCCAGCAGCTTAAATCCTAGCGGGAGGGCCGAGACCCAGTACTTC CASSLNPSGRAETQYF
- - TRBJ2-5 TRBV15 TGTGCCACCAGCAGAGTTATAAAAGAGACCCAGTACTTC CATSRVIKETQYF
- - TRBJ2-4 TRBV10-1 TGCGCCAGCAGCCAGGGTGGCAAAAACATTCAGTACTTC CASSQGGKNIQYF